This T cell receptor (beta chain) emerged from a study of PD-L1 blockade in urothelial cancer. Study as a whole: The year 2014 saw patients start atezolizumab, 1,200 mg intravenously every 3 weeks. Blood drawn 3 weeks (second dose) and 6 weeks after treatment start was analyzed.

Enrolled patients showed locally advanced or metastatic urothelial carcinoma. Using immunoSEQ multiplex PCR, the repertoire was profiled, and TCRdb retains in-frame clones only, with some absent. In the table there are some 76,000 clones, about 89% of which are singletons. The CDR3 consists of 12 residues. Trimming left V 7 bases short and J 5 bases short, with 11 bases between. Germline V gene lookup returns CDR1 WSHSY and CDR2 SAAADI. This chain joins TRBV10-2 and TRBJ1-2; D gene uncertain. The sequence derives from a man in his 60s with urothelial cancer. The sequenced sample was PBMCs, obtained around atezolizumab (anti-PD-L1) treatment. The CDR3 region is CASMRTDYGYTF. DNA of the CDR3: TGCGCCAGCATGCGGACTGATTATGGCTACACCTTC.